The TCR beta chain described here comes from a study of cytomegalovirus exposure and HLA in healthy donors. Study background: Of the donors genotyped, 300 to 500 in all, around 77% fell in the Caucasian-associated ancestry cluster.

Comments on this clone: Its antigen is currently unknown.

The PCR contained 60 Vbeta and 13 Jbeta primers. Repertoires were generated with immunoSEQ multiplex PCR, while TCRdb's copy carries only in-frame clones and drops some. The sample records more than 200,000 clones, roughly 82% being singletons. V gave up 8 bases and J gave up 5 bases, with 15 bases separating them. The CDR3 totals 13 residues. The germline V gene has CDR1 SGHVS and CDR2 FQNEAQ. Whole-study results and caveats: Most CMV-associated TCR beta chains appeared HLA-restricted in a later analysis.

Sample: PBMCs. V and J are TRBV7-8 and TRBJ2-5; tentatively, D is TRBD1 (6 bases). This TCR derives from a middle-aged man in good health and CMV-seropositive. CDR3 DNA: TGTGCCAGCCACAGGGTGGGATGGGAGACCCAGTACTTC. Translation gives CASHRVGWETQYF.